These 12 T cell receptor beta chains came from one sample sequenced in a study of blood T cell repertoires in COVID-19. Produced via immunoSEQ multiplex PCR; TCRdb's table is partial and in-frame only. The sample has fewer than 55,000 clones; 84% are singletons. Sequencing was performed on peripheral blood. The receptors shown here come from a middle-aged man with acute or convalescent COVID-19.

The V and J genes are TRBV29-1 and TRBJ2-7, with TRBD1 matching over 7 bases. This CDR3 spans 14 amino acids. V lost 6 bases, J lost 2 bases, and 10 bases stayed unmatched. Germline V gene sequence: CDR1 SQVTM, CDR2 ANQGSEA. CDR3 sequence (DNA): TGCAGCGTGATGGGACAGAAAAACACCTACGAGCAGTACTTC. Its translation is CSVMGQKNTYEQYF.

CDR3 sequence (DNA): TGCGCCAGCAGCTTGACGGGCGCGGGAGGATCAGATACGCAGTATTTT. This codes for CASSLTGAGGSDTQYF. The rearrangement joins TRBV5-1 to TRBJ2-3, with TRBD2 matching 8 bases. The V gene's germline CDR1 is SGHRS and CDR2 YFSETQ. This CDR3 spans 16 amino acids. The trim removed 1 base at V and 4 bases at J, leaving 8 bases unmatched.

The chain joins TRBV11-1 to TRBJ2-5; 8 nucleotides match TRBD1. J lost 5 bases, V lost 5 bases, and 10 bases had no gene match. The CDR3 sequence is 15 residues long. The germline V gene encodes CDR1 SGHAT and CDR2 FQDESV (reference sequence). CDR3 sequence reads: CASSPDRAVQETQYF. The CDR3 nucleotides read TGTGCCAGCAGCCCGGACAGGGCCGTACAGGAGACCCAGTACTTC.

J is TRBJ1-2 and V is TRBV20-1; 7 nucleotides line up with TRBD1. Germline V CDR1 and CDR2: DFQATT, SNEGSKA (reference sequence). The junction had 6 bases not matched to a gene; V was cut back by 7 bases and J by 7 bases. The CDR3 covers 11 residues. The CDR3 loop reads CSVDRALGYTF. Written as DNA, the CDR3 is TGCAGTGTAGACAGGGCACTTGGCTACACCTTC.

The chain carries TRBV7-9 and TRBJ1-6; 8 nucleotides align to TRBD1. This CDR3 contains 12 residues. The germline CDR1 and CDR2 sequences are SEHNR and FQNEAQ (reference sequence). The V segment lost 10 bases and the J segment 5 bases; nucleotides outside the gene matches: 1. The CDR3 DNA is TGTGCCACGGGACAGGATAATTCACCCCTCCACTTT. It translates to CATGQDNSPLHF.

The rearrangement joins TRBV20-1 to TRBJ2-7, with 8 positions matching TRBD1. J lost 6 bases, V lost 5 bases, and 3 bases had no gene match. The CDR3 is 11 amino acids. Germline V gene sequence: CDR1 DFQATT, CDR2 SNEGSKA (reference sequence). In nucleotides, the CDR3 is TGCAGTGCTCTCAGGGGGCTCGAGCAGTACTTC. Translated: CSALRGLEQYF.

V gene TRBV13 combines with J gene TRBJ1-2; 9 bases map to TRBD1. V lost 5 bases and J lost 4; bases outside the gene matches: 5. Germline V gene data show CDR1 as PRHDT and CDR2 as FYEKMQ (reference sequence). The CDR3 length is 14 residues. Here the CDR3 reads CASSHGTGTYGYTF. The DNA for the CDR3 is TGTGCCAGCAGCCATGGGACAGGGACCTATGGCTACACCTTC.

In this sample, this clone is medium-sized. This chain links TRBV10-2 with TRBJ1-2; weak D call: TRBD1 (5 bases). Trimming took off 2 bases at V and 1 base at J, with 11 bases between the two ends. The germline V gene encodes CDR1 WSHSY and CDR2 SAAADI. The CDR3 contains 15 residues. The DNA for the CDR3 is TGCGCCAGCAGTGAGCTTTCGACAGTTAACTATGGCTACACCTTC. This sequence encodes CASSELSTVNYGYTF.

The V and J genes are TRBV10-2 and TRBJ1-3; D is undetermined. V was shortened by 5 bases and J by 4 bases, with 6 bases between the two germline ends. The CDR3 consists of 12 residues. CDR1 is WSHSY and CDR2 is SAAADI in the germline V gene. The CDR3 protein is CASSIEGNTIYF. The CDR3 DNA follows: TGCGCCAGCAGTATCGAGGGAAACACCATATATTTT.

In its sample, this clone was seen once. The chain carries TRBV30 and TRBJ2-4, with D possibly matching TRBD1 (6 bases). Germline V gene sequence: CDR1 GTSNPN, CDR2 SVGIG (reference sequence). This CDR3 has 13 amino acids. V was pared by 3 bases and J by 0 bases, with 6 bases between. CDR3 region: CAWRDRAKNIQYF. The CDR3 nucleotides are TGTGCCTGGAGGGACAGAGCCAAAAACATTCAGTACTTC.

The rearrangement joins TRBV28 to TRBJ2-1; 8 bases line up with TRBD1. The CDR3 has 12 residues. With 3 bases clipped from V and 15 bases from J, the junction kept 7 bases outside the gene matches. Germline V gene lookup returns CDR1 MDHEN and CDR2 SYDVKM. The CDR3 DNA is TGTGCCAGCAGTTTGGGGCAGGGGGCGAGGTTCTTC. Its translation is CASSLGQGARFF.

Only one count was recorded for this clone. This chain connects TRBV11-3 to TRBJ2-2; TRBD1 aligns across 7 bases. CDR1 and CDR2 from the germline V gene are SGHNT and YENEEA. The CDR3 consists of 18 residues. V lost 0 bases, J lost 4 bases, and 11 bases stayed unmatched. The DNA for the CDR3 is TGTGCCAGCAGCTTAGACCGTATTGGGGCAGGGGGCACCGGGGAGCTGTTTTTT. This encodes CASSLDRIGAGGTGELFF.